The rows below give T cell receptor beta chains drawn from one sample of a study of cytomegalovirus exposure and HLA in healthy donors. Method: immunoSEQ multiplex PCR; TCRdb's copy keeps in-frame clones and lacks some. There are approximately 150,000 clones in the sample; 68% occur only once, and approximately 1.5% lies in the top ten. Material for sequencing was PBMCs. These receptors were taken from a man aged 50-59 years in good health and CMV-seronegative. Both conserved end residues are part of each CDR3. Each record gives: J gene, D gene, V gene, clone size, CDR3 DNA, CDR3 protein. A D gene is named only where the DNA matches it firmly. Clone size is not always given. Where it is, it says once, few, many or a class for expanded clones.

TRBJ1-1 TRBD1 TRBV19 NA TGTGCCAGTAGTTCCCTAGGGACAGGGGGCGGGGACACTGAAGCTTTCTTT CASSSLGTGGGDTEAFF
TRBJ1-4 TRBD1 TRBV5-1 NA TGCGCCAGCAGCCTTACAGGGGGCGGTGAAAAACTGTTTTTT CASSLTGGGEKLFF
TRBJ1-2 TRBD1 TRBV19 NA TGTGCCAGTAGTTCCCGGGGACAGTACTATGGCTACACCTTC CASSSRGQYYGYTF
TRBJ1-1 NA TRBV19 NA TGTGCCAGTAGTCCCGGTTTCACTGAAGCTTTCTTT CASSPGFTEAFF
TRBJ1-5 NA TRBV7-6 NA TGTGCCAGCAGCCAAACGGGGTCCGGACAGCCCCAGCATTTT CASSQTGSGQPQHF
TRBJ2-7 TRBD1 TRBV28 NA TGTGCCAGGGCGGACAGGGGGCGCCGGGATCCCGAGCAGTACTTC CARADRGRRDPEQYF
TRBJ1-3 TRBD1 TRBV25-1 few TGTGCCAGCAGTGAATCAGGGACAGGCGGAAACACCATATATTTT CASSESGTGGNTIYF
TRBJ1-1 NA TRBV6-5 few TGTGCCAGCAGTTACGAGGCGCTGGACACTGAAGCTTTCTTT CASSYEALDTEAFF
TRBJ2-1 TRBD1 TRBV23-1 NA TGCGCCAGCAGTCAATCCCTCCGGGACAGGGACAGAGGCAATGAGCAGTTCTTC CASSQSLRDRDRGNEQFF
TRBJ1-2 TRBD1 TRBV6-6 NA TGTGCCAGCACCCTACCCGGGACAGGATCTAACTATGGCTACACCTTC CASTLPGTGSNYGYTF
TRBJ2-2 NA TRBV18 NA TGTGCCAGCTCAATACAGTCGAACACCGGGGAGCTGTTTTTT CASSIQSNTGELFF
TRBJ1-1 NA TRBV27 NA TGTGCCAGCAGTTCCGCAGCGAAGCTGAACACTGAAGCTTTCTTT CASSSAAKLNTEAFF
TRBJ1-1 NA TRBV5-4 NA TGTGCCAGCAGCTTGGAGGGGATGAACACTGAAGCTTTCTTT CASSLEGMNTEAFF
TRBJ1-4 TRBD1 TRBV5-1 NA TGCGCCAGCAGCTTGGCAGGGGGGATCGAAAAACTGTTTTTT CASSLAGGIEKLFF
TRBJ1-1 NA TRBV4-1 NA TGCGCCAGCAGCGTATCCGGGACATCCTTAGTCCTGAACACTGAAGCTTTCTTT CASSVSGTSLVLNTEAFF